This is a list of T cell receptor beta chains from one sample in a study of shared T cell receptors in the human thymus. This table comes from immunoSEQ multiplex PCR, and its TCRdb copy is limited to in-frame clones, with some not included. The data hold roughly 700,000 clones, with approximately 90% observed a single time. This sample also belongs to another study, concerning human thymus T cells.

Sequenced input: thymocytes. The source is a boy younger than two with a congenital heart defect. Each CDR3 is given with its conserved first and last residue.

len,v_gene,CDR3aa
12,TRBV9,CASSVAAGELFF
13,TRBV30,CAWSRRGGQPQHF
14,TRBV7-3,CASSAGSRNQPQHF
15,TRBV5-1,CASSLDGTGGETQYF
14,TRBV6-5,CASSYRGDTGELFF
15,TRBV7-9,CASSYRTASNEKLFF
13,TRBV30,CAWSTGLGYGYTF
16,TRBV4-2,CASSQETSGTYNEQFF
14,TRBV6-6,CASTGLAPSYEQYF
15,TRBV10-2,CASSEGAGDGNIQYF
18,TRBV9,CASSVGDRGLANTGELFF
18,TRBV4-2,CASSQGKLAGDGTGELFF
11,TRBV20-1,CSASPSYEQYF
18,TRBV18,CASSPLHGIAERYNEQFF
18,TRBV28,CATLPLGDRTGSVNGQYF
15,TRBV15,CATSRGASGSDTQYF
18,TRBV4-3,CASSQDRRGGGSGGEQYF
16,TRBV5-8,CASSLRQLTSNQPQHF
16,TRBV11-2,CASSLDLGQFRYEQYF
15,TRBV9,CASSVRQANTGELFF
17,TRBV14,CASSSWDSGAGTDTQYF
14,TRBV5-1,CASSSGTGGFGAFF
15,TRBV28,CASSSPDRFAYEQYF
13,TRBV5-1,CASSQGIWYGYTF
15,TRBV6-1,CASRPARGGYYGYTF
18,TRBV25-1,CASSEGCYRGLGRETQYF
15,TRBV5-6,CASSLEGGNTGELFF
15,TRBV5-1,CASGSTSGIYNEQFF
13,TRBV7-9,CASSPRQGIGYTF
15,TRBV18,CASSHHGTGPYEQYF
16,TRBV4-1,CASSLDLTSSYNEQFF
14,TRBV18,CASSPDGRNYGYTF
16,TRBV10-3,CAIRPPDRGYRDEQFF
14,TRBV18,CASSPASGRYEQYF
18,TRBV5-6,CASSGWTSGRANTGELFF
13,TRBV15,CATSRVPRYEQYF
10,TRBV7-2,CASSGGTKAF
17,TRBV11-2,CASSLSWSGGGYNEQFF
17,TRBV7-2,CASSSVAGQPSYNEQFF
16,TRBV4-1,CASSQDLPAGGYEQYF